This T cell receptor beta chain was captured by sequencing in a study of shared clonotypes between healthy human individuals. The run depth of the assay was deep. The material for each subset, its genomic DNA, was split evenly across several immunoSEQ plates. The table came from immunoSEQ multiplex PCR; TCRdb's copy has only in-frame clones and leaves some out. The table has millions of clones, 85% to 95% seen once. Only CD45RO-negative cells positively selected for CCR7 counted as naive CD8 cells, so terminally differentiated effector memory CD45RA+ cells were excluded. As to this clone: Other DNA sequences of this sample code for an identical CDR3.

This CDR3 contains 14 residues. Between the trimmed V and J ends, which lost 2 bases and 2 bases, there was a span of 9 bases. Germline V gene lookup returns CDR1 MNHEY and CDR2 SMNVEV (reference sequence). The sample was naive CD8+ T cells sorted from blood. This chain uses TRBV27 with TRBJ1-2; D remains ambiguous. The clonotype originates from a man younger than 35 in good health. In DNA form, the CDR3 reads TGTGCCAGCAGTTTAAGCTCCGGGAACTATGGCTACACCTTC. It is translated as CASSLSSGNYGYTF.